Below are 9 T cell receptor beta chains sequenced from a single sample in a study of blood T cell repertoires in COVID-19. Clones were read by immunoSEQ multiplex PCR, and TCRdb kept only the in-frame ones, dropping some. This sample has over 120,000 clones, with about 87% found just once. The sequenced sample consisted of peripheral blood. The receptors shown here come from a woman in her forties or fifties with acute or convalescent COVID-19.

The rearrangement links TRBV21-1 to TRBJ1-3; whether TRBD1, the table's D call, matches the DNA was not checked. TRBV21-1 is shown as a pseudogene. The CDR3 consists of 15 residues. The CDR3: CASNDFAGDGNTIYF. The DNA for the CDR3 is TGTGCCAGCAACGACTTCGCAGGGGACGGAAACACCATATATTTT.

The rearrangement links TRBV4-2 to TRBJ2-5; TRBD2 matches 13 bases. Per germline, CDR1 LGHNA and CDR2 YNFKEQ. After removal of 3 bases from V and 1 base from J, the junction contained 17 bases not matched to a gene. CDR3 length equals 21 residues. The CDR3: CASSQGDAGLAGAIFQETQYF. For the CDR3, the DNA is TGTGCCAGCAGCCAGGGTGATGCTGGACTAGCGGGGGCCATCTTCCAAGAGACCCAGTACTTC.

The table lists this clone with a count of one. The rearrangement links TRBV5-1 to TRBJ2-3; D remains unclear. The CDR3 is 12 residues long. The V gene's germline CDR1 is SGHRS and CDR2 YFSETQ. V was cut by 0 bases and J by 5 bases, with 4 bases left in between. The CDR3 region has the DNA TGCGCCAGCAGCTTGGGCGGAGATACGCAGTATTTT. Amino acid sequence: CASSLGGDTQYF.

V is TRBV11-3 and J is TRBJ2-7; 8 nucleotides match TRBD1. Germline values: CDR1 SGHNT, CDR2 YENEEA. The CDR3 is made up of 15 amino acids. The J segment lost 4 bases and the V segment lost 4 bases, leaving 9 bases of the junction unmatched. DNA of the CDR3: TGTGCCAGCAGCTCGCGACAGGGGCCTGTATACGAGCAGTACTTC. Translation: CASSSRQGPVYEQYF.

The rearrangement uses TRBV12-3 or TRBV12-4 and TRBJ1-2; D gene unclear. This CDR3 is built from 13 residues. V dropped 1 base and J dropped 7 bases, with 10 bases sitting between them. CDR3 coding DNA: TGTGCCAGCAGTTTAGAAGGGCGGGGTGGCTACACCTTC. Its protein is CASSLEGRGGYTF.

As for this clone: At one end, the junction sequence differs from germline, possibly due to a read error. This chain uses TRBV2 with TRBJ2-7, with 8 bases matching TRBD2. This CDR3 is built from 13 residues. Germline V gene sequence: CDR1 SNHLY, CDR2 FYNNEI. The CDR3 here is CASSEFSSGYKDF. The CDR3, as DNA: TGTGCCAGCAGTGAATTCTCTAGCGGGTACAAAGACTTC.

This sequence joins TRBV2 and TRBJ1-2; D possibly corresponds to TRBD1 (5 bases). The germline gives CDR1 SNHLY, CDR2 FYNNEI. Deletions cut 3 bases from V and 4 bases from J, with 9 bases between. CDR3 length: 13 amino acids. For the CDR3, the DNA is TGTGCCAGCAGTGAGAGTCAGGGCTATGGCTACACCTTC. Encoded protein: CASSESQGYGYTF.

V is TRBV2 and J is TRBJ2-7, with 8 nucleotides matching TRBD1. The CDR3 totals 14 residues. Germline V gene sequence: CDR1 SNHLY, CDR2 FYNNEI. V gave up 8 bases and J gave up 1 base; unmatched junction bases: 7. This chain's CDR3 is CASYPGQGSYEQYF. DNA of the CDR3: TGTGCCAGCTATCCCGGACAGGGTTCCTACGAGCAGTACTTC.

This chain connects TRBV5-4 to TRBJ1-1; a possible D gene is TRBD1 (5 bases). The V end lost 10 bases, the J end lost 11 bases, and 18 bases lay between the germline ends. CDR1 and CDR2 from the germline V gene are SGHNT and YYREEE (reference sequence). The CDR3 consists of 11 residues. The CDR3 bases are TGTGCCGACGGTCGGGAGGGGCCGGCTTTCTTT. This codes for CADGREGPAFF.